This T cell receptor beta chain was recovered during a study of T cells in Graves' hyperthyroidism and ophthalmopathy. Germline CDR1 reads SEHNR; CDR2 reads FQNEAQ (reference sequence). The germline V and J ends were trimmed by 2 bases and 1 base, with 8 bases remaining between them. The length of the CDR3 is 14 residues. The investigators amplified TCR beta CDR3 regions from RNA transcripts. Primed by the HTBI set, a first-round RT-PCR was run on the TCR CDR3. MiXCR, run by TCRdb on the multiplex PCR reads, gives a single entry per CDR3 protein. The sample lists roughly 260,000 distinct CDR3 sequences, approximately 15% occurring once.

The rearrangement uses TRBV7-9 and TRBJ2-5, with a possible D match to TRBD1 (5 bases). The sequencing sample was made of blood. The TCR sequence derives from a woman in her thirties or forties with Graves' hyperthyroidism that later progressed to Graves' ophthalmopathy. CDR3 in DNA: TGTGCCAGCAGCTTACCGGACACCCAAGAGACCCAGTACTTC. As protein: CASSLPDTQETQYF.